This is a list of T cell receptor beta chains from one sample in a study of CD8+CD57+ T cells in acquired aplastic anemia. TCRdb re-called the reads with MiXCR, one entry per CDR3 protein. Found here are about 180,000 distinct CDR3 sequences, roughly 50% of them singletons; the top ten hold 1.8%. The sample comprised sorted CD4+, CD8+, or CD8+CD57+ T cells (not recorded which) from PBMCs. All receptors derive from a human donor with aplastic anemia. CDR3s include the opening cysteine and the closing phenylalanine or tryptophan. A D gene is named only where the DNA matches it firmly. Clone size, where shown, is once, few, many, or a class for clones that have expanded.

TRBV7-3,NA,TRBJ2-6,NA,CASSPRTGANVLTF,TGTGCCAGCAGCCCCCGAACTGGGGCCAACGTCCTGACTTTC
TRBV25-1,many,TRBJ1-2,NA,CASSGPKDGYTF,TGTGCCAGCAGTGGTCCCAAGGATGGCTACACCTTC
TRBV5-8,many,TRBJ2-1,TRBD1,CASSLVTGGHEQFF,TGTGCCAGCAGCTTGGTTACAGGGGGCCATGAGCAGTTCTTC
TRBV20-1,NA,TRBJ2-7,TRBD1,CSAAGTGAHEQYF,TGCAGTGCGGCCGGGACAGGGGCCCACGAGCAGTACTTC
TRBV5-1,NA,TRBJ2-7,NA,CASSLRQNPHEQYF,TGCGCCAGCAGCTTGCGACAGAATCCCCACGAGCAGTACTTC
TRBV24-1,NA,TRBJ1-5,NA,CATSDYRVDQPQHF,TGTGCCACCAGTGATTACAGGGTCGATCAGCCCCAGCATTTT
TRBV15,NA,TRBJ2-1,NA,CATSSLSTAYNEQFF,TGTGCCACCAGCAGCCTTTCGACTGCCTACAATGAGCAGTTCTTC
TRBV6-4,NA,TRBJ2-5,NA,CASSPGGYETQYF,TGTGCCAGCAGTCCCGGGGGATATGAGACCCAGTACTTC
TRBV7-4,NA,TRBJ2-3,TRBD2,CASSFAGTSGGYTDTQYF,TGTGCCAGCAGCTTCGCCGGGACTAGCGGGGGCTACACAGATACGCAGTATTTT
TRBV5-1,many,TRBJ1-6,TRBD1,CASRGDRDNSPLHF,TGCGCCAGCAGAGGGGACAGGGATAATTCACCCCTCCACTTT
TRBV7-9,NA,TRBJ2-7,NA,CASSLVDYEQYF,TGTGCCAGCAGCTTAGTCGACTACGAGCAGTACTTC
TRBV7-2,many,TRBJ1-6,NA,CASSLKTGVFGSPLHF,TGTGCCAGCAGCTTAAAAACAGGCGTCTTCGGTTCACCCCTCCACTTT
TRBV10-3,NA,TRBJ2-1,TRBD1,CAIRGTDSYNEQFF,TGTGCCATCAGAGGGACAGACTCCTACAATGAGCAGTTCTTC
TRBV12-3/TRBV12-4,NA,TRBJ1-2,NA,CASSLEQSYGYTF,TGTGCCAGCAGTTTAGAACAGTCCTATGGCTACACCTTC
TRBV5-1,NA,TRBJ1-1,NA,CASHGDSVKAFF,TGCGCCAGCCATGGGGATTCGGTGAAGGCTTTCTTT
TRBV25-1,many,TRBJ2-7,NA,CASSETNTYEQYF,TGTGCCAGCAGTGAAACAAATACCTACGAGCAGTACTTC
TRBV6-1,many,TRBJ1-1,NA,CASSGRVDTEAFF,TGTGCCAGCAGTGGGCGCGTGGACACTGAAGCTTTCTTT
TRBV29-1,NA,TRBJ2-4,NA,CSVVQALAKNIQYF,TGCAGCGTTGTACAGGCCTTAGCCAAAAACATTCAGTACTTC
TRBV20-1,few,TRBJ1-6,NA,CSATGGYNSPLHF,TGCAGTGCCACGGGGGGGTATAATTCACCCCTCCACTTT
TRBV7-9,NA,TRBJ2-2,NA,CASSFDRPTGEPLF,TGTGCCAGCAGCTTCGACAGACCGACCGGGGAGCCGCTTTTT
TRBV7-9,NA,TRBJ1-1,NA,CASSLGWGSNTEAFF,TGTGCCAGCAGCTTAGGATGGGGCAGCAACACTGAAGCTTTCTTT
TRBV6-1,NA,TRBJ2-5,NA,CASSDRAKTQYF,TGTGCCAGCAGTGACAGGGCAAAGACCCAGTACTTC
TRBV19,many,TRBJ1-6,TRBD1,CASSIDTGANSPLHF,TGTGCCAGTAGTATAGATACAGGGGCGAATTCACCCCTCCACTTT
TRBV29-1,many,TRBJ2-7,NA,CSVESGGGHEQYF,TGCAGCGTTGAATCAGGGGGGGGGCACGAGCAGTACTTC
TRBV24-1,NA,TRBJ2-1,NA,CASGLASVGYNEQFF,TGTGCCAGCGGCTTGGCGTCGGTAGGTTACAATGAGCAGTTCTTC
TRBV19,once,TRBJ2-5,NA,CASRSSRQETQYF,TGTGCCAGTAGAAGCAGCCGTCAAGAGACCCAGTACTTC
TRBV10-3,NA,TRBJ1-2,NA,CAISVGQYYGYTF,TGTGCCATCAGTGTAGGACAGTACTATGGCTACACCTTC
TRBV7-6,NA,TRBJ1-5,TRBD1,CASSPVTGNQPQHF,TGTGCCAGCAGCCCAGTGACAGGGAATCAGCCCCAGCATTTT
TRBV20-1,NA,TRBJ2-1,TRBD2,CSARDLGRGDYNEQFF,TGCAGTGCTAGAGATCTAGGGCGGGGGGACTACAATGAGCAGTTCTTC
TRBV5-4,many,TRBJ2-3,NA,CASKLGLTDTQYF,TGTGCCAGCAAATTGGGACTCACCGATACGCAGTATTTT
TRBV6-1,many,TRBJ2-1,NA,CASTPGGHVEQFF,TGTGCCAGCACCCCGGGCGGGCACGTTGAGCAGTTCTTC
TRBV30,NA,TRBJ2-3,TRBD2,CAWSPGGVGTDTQYF,TGTGCCTGGAGCCCGGGAGGGGTGGGCACAGATACGCAGTATTTT
TRBV10-3,many,TRBJ2-5,NA,CAISSLGVGASETQYF,TGTGCCATCAGTTCTCTTGGTGTGGGGGCATCAGAGACCCAGTACTTC
TRBV20-1,NA,TRBJ2-1,TRBD2,CSARRLAGDADEQFF,TGCAGTGCTAGACGTCTAGCGGGAGACGCGGATGAGCAGTTCTTC
TRBV19,many,TRBJ2-6,NA,CASTRSGANVLTF,TGTGCCAGTACCCGATCTGGGGCCAACGTCCTGACTTTC
TRBV2,NA,TRBJ2-7,NA,CASRGELGSEQYF,TGTGCCAGCAGAGGAGAACTGGGGTCCGAGCAGTACTTC
TRBV15,NA,TRBJ2-3,NA,CATSRVTAPYTQYF,TGTGCCACCAGCAGAGTAACAGCACCGTATACGCAGTATTTT
TRBV12-3/TRBV12-4,many,TRBJ2-7,NA,CASSNLYEQYF,TGTGCCAGCAGTAACCTCTACGAGCAGTACTTC
TRBV3-1,many,TRBJ1-6,TRBD1,CASSQVGGVRSPLHF,TGTGCCAGCAGCCAAGTAGGGGGCGTTCGGTCACCCCTCCACTTT
TRBV5-1,many,TRBJ1-1,NA,CASSLRSISQNTEAFF,TGCGCCAGCAGCCTAAGATCAATCTCACAAAACACTGAAGCTTTCTTT
TRBV2,few,TRBJ1-2,TRBD1,CASRTGTGSNYGYTF,TGTGCCAGCAGAACCGGGACAGGGAGTAACTATGGCTACACCTTC
TRBV5-5,NA,TRBJ1-2,NA,CASSLDSIGYGYTF,TGTGCCAGCAGCTTGGATAGCATTGGCTATGGCTACACCTTC
TRBV5-1,many,TRBJ2-5,NA,CASSHTGVGFQETQYF,TGCGCCAGCAGCCACACGGGGGTTGGGTTCCAAGAGACCCAGTACTTC
TRBV5-1,NA,TRBJ2-7,TRBD2,CASSLNAGGYYEQYF,TGCGCCAGCAGCTTAAACGCGGGGGGATACTACGAGCAGTACTTC
TRBV10-3,NA,TRBJ1-3,NA,CAISDSSGNTIYF,TGTGCCATCAGTGACAGCTCTGGAAACACCATATATTTT
TRBV12-3/TRBV12-4,many,TRBJ2-1,TRBD2,CASADSGSLYNEQFF,TGTGCCAGCGCCGATAGCGGGAGCCTATACAATGAGCAGTTCTTC
TRBV2,NA,TRBJ1-5,NA,CARNQGGQPQHF,TGTGCTAGAAACCAGGGAGGGCAGCCCCAGCATTTT
TRBV10-3,many,TRBJ1-4,TRBD1,CAIKGTGDEKLFF,TGTGCCATCAAAGGGACAGGGGATGAAAAACTGTTTTTT
TRBV2,many,TRBJ2-7,NA,CASKDSTYEQYF,TGTGCCAGCAAGGACTCCACCTACGAGCAGTACTTC
TRBV6-1,NA,TRBJ1-2,NA,CASSNLRQVGYTF,TGTGCCAGCAGCAACCTTCGACAGGTTGGCTACACCTTC